Shown below are 31 T cell receptor beta chains from a single sample sequenced in a study of T cell clusters in autoimmune cytopenias (dated by TCRdb to between 2017 and 2020). The sample was run on an Illumina MiSeq. To amplify TRB rearrangements, a touch-down multiplex PCR protocol was run with the TRB-A and TRB-B primer pools combined in a single tube. Each entry corresponds to one CDR3 protein sequence from reads that TCRdb reprocessed, and DNA is not given. The sample's table covers 2,500 to 3,000 distinct CDR3 sequences. The ten largest clonotypes hold roughly 45% of the sample. Per sample, approximately 250 ng of peripheral blood genomic DNA, tens of thousands of genome equivalents, was used for TRB amplification. Sequences were obtained from peripheral blood. The receptors were gathered from a human donor with an autoimmune cytopenia or autoimmune hepatitis (not recorded which).

Its frequency marks this clonotype as medium-sized (0.01 to 0.1%). The chain joins TRBV30 to TRBJ2-7; TCRdb calls TRBD1, which cannot be checked without DNA. CDR1 GTSNPN and CDR2 SVGIG come from the germline V gene (reference sequence). The CDR3 has 15 amino acids. The CDR3 loop reads CAWTNSEGQAYEQYF.

The J gene is TRBJ2-7, the V gene TRBV19; TCRdb gives TRBD2 as the D gene, but with no DNA this cannot be confirmed. CDR3 length: 17 residues. CDR1 and CDR2 from the germline V gene are LNHDA and SQIVND (reference sequence). The CDR3 spells CASSIGLAGGSTYEQYF.

This clonotype is called medium-sized based on its frequency. The J gene is TRBJ1-1, the V gene TRBV6-1; TCRdb outputs TRBD1, but without DNA this stays unchecked. The CDR3 length is 14 residues. Per germline, CDR1 MNHNS and CDR2 SASEGT. CDR3 loop: CASSYSGLSTEAFF.

The CDR3 here is CASSPSGSVREAFF. The genes are TRBV18 and TRBJ1-1. The CDR3 totals 14 residues. CDR1 is KGHSH, CDR2 LQKENI, per germline.

This sequence joins TRBV20-1 and TRBJ2-1; as DNA is missing, the TRBD1 call by TCRdb cannot be tested. The CDR3 has 12 residues. Germline values: CDR1 DFQATT, CDR2 SNEGSKA (reference sequence). The CDR3 here is CSAGTGGYRQFF.

This clonotype is classed as medium-sized by frequency. The CDR3 region is CASSYSSGRAGETQYF. The gene calls are TRBV6-5 and TRBJ2-5; TCRdb indicates TRBD2, and absent DNA this call remains unverified. Looked up from germline, CDR1 is MNHEY and CDR2 is SVGAGI. This CDR3 is built from 16 residues.

This chain's CDR3 is CASSILSGRAREQYF. The chain is built from TRBV19 and TRBJ2-7; TCRdb's D call, TRBD2, is unchecked because there is no DNA. CDR1 is LNHDA and CDR2 is SQIVND in the germline V gene (reference sequence). The CDR3 totals 15 residues.

The rearrangement links TRBV6-5 to TRBJ1-5; there is no DNA to check the TCRdb D call of TRBD1. The CDR3 covers 16 residues. The germline gives CDR1 MNHEY, CDR2 SVGAGI. The CDR3 spells CASSLDSQVSNQPQHF.

This clonotype is deemed medium-sized by its frequency. This rearrangement joins TRBV27 to TRBJ2-1. CDR3 length equals 12 residues. The germline CDR1 and CDR2 sequences are MNHEY and SMNVEV (reference sequence). The CDR3 sequence: CASSSLVFEQFF.

Considering frequency, this clonotype is medium-sized. V and J are TRBV27 and TRBJ1-4; no DNA is available, so the TRBD1 call from TCRdb remains unchecked. Per germline, CDR1 MNHEY and CDR2 SMNVEV (reference sequence). This CDR3 region has 16 residues. This chain's CDR3 is CASSPYSWGVNEKLFF.

This clonotype is identified as medium-sized (0.01 to 0.1%) from frequency. V is TRBV6-5 and J is TRBJ2-2; TCRdb gives TRBD1 as the D gene, but with no DNA this cannot be confirmed. Germline-derived CDR1 and CDR2 are MNHEY and SVGAGI. The CDR3 has 16 residues. CDR3 in amino acids: CASNPRDRVNTGELFF.

This rearrangement joins TRBV5-8 to TRBJ2-1. The CDR3 loop spans 12 amino acids. CDR1 SGHTS and CDR2 YDEGEE come from the germline V gene. The CDR3 reads CASSLGYSEQFF.

This clonotype ranks as medium-sized in terms of frequency. The chain carries TRBV6-2 or TRBV6-3 and TRBJ2-7; TCRdb's D call, TRBD1, is unchecked because there is no DNA. Germline-derived CDR1 and CDR2 are MNHEY and SVGEGT. This CDR3 region has 15 residues. The CDR3 region is CASSYDGTGGYEQYF.

The CDR3 loop is CASSPRDWGGQPQHF. This sequence joins TRBV7-6 and TRBJ1-5; TCRdb returns TRBD1, unconfirmable since there is no DNA. CDR1 and CDR2 (germline): SGHVS, FNYEAQ. This CDR3 contains 15 residues. The full variable domain, its missing parts supplied by reference TRBV7-6 and TRBJ1-5, is GAGVSQSPRYKVTKRGQDVALRCDPISGHVSLYWYRQALGQGPEFLTYFNYEAQQDKSGLPNDRFSAERPEGSISTLTIQRTEQRDSAMYRCASSPRDWGGQPQHFGDGTRLSIL.

Its frequency marks this clonotype as medium-sized (0.01 to 0.1%). CDR3 region: CASSKRGGLAGGSWSGELFF. The chain couples TRBV19 to TRBJ2-2; TCRdb lists TRBD2, though no DNA is available to test this call. The CDR3 runs to 20 residues. In germline, CDR1 is LNHDA, CDR2 SQIVND (reference sequence). The whole variable domain, filled in from reference TRBV19 and TRBJ2-2, reads DGGITQSPKYLFRKEGQNVTLSCEQNLNHDAMYWYRQDPGQGLRLIYYSQIVNDFQKGDIAEGYSVSREKKESFPLTVTSAQKNPTAFYLCASSKRGGLAGGSWSGELFFGEGSRLTVL.

The CDR3 loop reads CVSSEPLGNTEAFF. The chain couples TRBV7-6 to TRBJ1-1; without DNA, the TCRdb call of TRBD1 cannot be checked. The CDR3 is made up of 14 amino acids. The germline CDR1 and CDR2 sequences are SGHVS and FNYEAQ.

In terms of frequency, this clonotype is medium-sized (0.01 to 0.1%). The rearrangement links TRBV15 to TRBJ2-2; TCRdb's assignment of TRBD1 cannot be checked, as there is no DNA. CDR1 and CDR2 (germline): LNHNV, YYDKDF (reference sequence). The CDR3 consists of 14 residues. CDR3 sequence: CATRRVGDTGELFF.

The chain recombines TRBV20-1 with TRBJ2-3; TCRdb selects TRBD2, and the lack of DNA leaves this call unchecked. CDR1 and CDR2 (germline): DFQATT, SNEGSKA (reference sequence). The CDR3 is 14 amino acids. The chain's CDR3 is CSASPPGGLHTQYF.

The chain has TRBV20-1 and TRBJ1-3; checking the TCRdb D call of TRBD1 is not possible without DNA. The CDR3 has 13 amino acids. CDR1 and CDR2 (germline): DFQATT, SNEGSKA (reference sequence). CDR3 residues: CSASPGDLVTIYF.

Considering frequency, this clonotype is medium-sized. J is TRBJ2-6 and V is TRBV27; TCRdb proposes TRBD1, but this gene call is untestable without DNA. This CDR3 has 17 amino acids. Germline assignment: CDR1 MNHEY and CDR2 SMNVEV (reference sequence). The CDR3 sequence is CASSPQTGRSGANVLTF. The variable domain in full, with the rest retrieved from reference TRBV27 and TRBJ2-6, is EAQVTQNPRYLITVTGKKLTVTCSQNMNHEYMSWYRQDPGLGLRQIYYSMNVEVTDKGDVPEGYKVSRKEKRNFPLILESPSPNQTSLYFCASSPQTGRSGANVLTFGAGSRLTVL.

The chain carries TRBV12-3 or TRBV12-4 and TRBJ2-5; as DNA is missing, the TRBD1 call by TCRdb cannot be tested. The CDR3 runs to 14 residues. The chain's CDR3 is CAISTTGEQETQYF.

The chain is built from TRBV19 and TRBJ2-5; with no DNA, the TCRdb D assignment of TRBD1 cannot be verified. This CDR3 region has 15 residues. Germline V gene lookup returns CDR1 LNHDA and CDR2 SQIVND (reference sequence). CDR3 sequence: CASSPAEGGGETQYF. Looking up the rest from reference TRBV19 and TRBJ2-5 gives the full variable domain: DGGITQSPKYLFRKEGQNVTLSCEQNLNHDAMYWYRQDPGQGLRLIYYSQIVNDFQKGDIAEGYSVSREKKESFPLTVTSAQKNPTAFYLCASSPAEGGGETQYFGPGTRLLVL.

This clonotype counts as medium-sized (0.01 to 0.1%) by frequency. V is TRBV6-5 and J is TRBJ1-2. Germline V gene sequence: CDR1 MNHEY, CDR2 SVGAGI. CDR3 length: 13 amino acids. CDR3 amino acids: CASSYGRFYGYTF.

This sequence joins TRBV30 and TRBJ2-7; the TRBD1 assignment by TCRdb is unverifiable without DNA. Germline CDR1 and CDR2: GTSNPN and SVGIG (reference sequence). The CDR3 totals 18 residues. The CDR3 region is CARGASPGQAQPLYEQYF.

Considering frequency, this clonotype is medium-sized (0.01 to 0.1%). The CDR3 reads CASSFSWLGPMGRAYEQYF. The chain employs TRBV27 and TRBJ2-7; the TRBD2 assignment by TCRdb is unverifiable without DNA. Germline CDR1 reads MNHEY; CDR2 reads SMNVEV (reference sequence). The length of the CDR3 is 19 residues.

The chain carries TRBV12-3 or TRBV12-4 and TRBJ2-1; the TCRdb call, TRBD2, lacks DNA for checking. This CDR3 is built from 16 residues. CDR3: CASSFLAGERGNEQFF.

V usage is TRBV4-2 and J usage is TRBJ2-5; the TRBD1 assignment by TCRdb is unverifiable without DNA. The CDR3 contains 13 residues. Germline assignment: CDR1 LGHNA and CDR2 YNFKEQ. The CDR3 loop reads CASSRDSQETQYF.

The chain carries TRBV20-1 and TRBJ1-2; the D gene TCRdb calls, TRBD1, cannot be checked with no DNA. Germline CDR1 is DFQATT and CDR2 is SNEGSKA (reference sequence). There are 12 residues in the CDR3. This CDR3 reads CSAWTGGYGYTF.

This clonotype is deemed medium-sized by its frequency. This chain uses TRBV7-9 with TRBJ1-2. The germline gives CDR1 SEHNR, CDR2 FQNEAQ (reference sequence). This CDR3 spans 13 amino acids. The CDR3 loop is CASSGRLSDGYTF. Full variable domain (missing parts from reference TRBV7-9 and TRBJ1-2): DTGVSQNPRHKITKRGQNVTFRCDPISEHNRLYWYRQTLGQGPEFLTYFQNEAQLEKSRLLSDRFSAERPKGSFSTLEIQRTEQGDSAMYLCASSGRLSDGYTFGSGTRLTVV.

The J gene is TRBJ1-1, the V gene TRBV19; the D gene TCRdb calls, TRBD1, cannot be checked with no DNA. The V gene's germline CDR1 is LNHDA and CDR2 SQIVND (reference sequence). The CDR3 runs 15 residues. CDR3 region: CASSSGQALNTEAFF.

V and J are TRBV5-6 and TRBJ1-5. The germline CDR1 and CDR2 sequences are SGHDT and YYEEEE. The CDR3 has 14 amino acids. Here the CDR3 reads CASSLAAGNQPQHF.